This passage covers 29 T cell receptor beta chains from one sample sequenced in a study of long-term antiretroviral therapy in people with HIV (dated by TCRdb to 2022 to 2024). The immunoSEQ hsTCRB v3.0 assay was used at survey level resolution to sequence the TRB variable region. Not all clones reach the TCRdb copy of this immuneACCESS table, which keeps in-frame sequences only. Checked studies attribute under half of the gap to unresolved V genes and leave the rest unexplained. The table for this sample lists tens of thousands of clones; 90% of them were counted only once. The ten largest make up over 4% of the sample. The sample in question was unsorted PBMCs, obtained roughly 5 years after starting antiretroviral therapy. Receptor source: a woman in her 40s with HIV.

This clone was recorded once. V gene TRBV13 combines with J gene TRBJ2-1; D is perhaps TRBD1 or TRBD2 (5 bases each). Trimming took 3 bases from V and 5 from J, leaving 11 bases between them. There are 14 residues in the CDR3. Germline CDR1 is PRHDT and CDR2 is FYEKMQ (reference sequence). The CDR3 DNA reads as TGTGCCAGCAGCTTCTGGGGGACGGACAATGAGCAGTTCTTC. As protein: CASSFWGTDNEQFF. Full variable domain (outside the CDR3, taken from reference TRBV13 and TRBJ2-1): AAGVIQSPRHLIKEKRETATLKCYPIPRHDTVYWYQQGPGQDPQFLISFYEKMQSDKGSIPDRFSAQQFSDYHSELNMSSLELGDSALYFCASSFWGTDNEQFFGPGTRLTVL.

Regarding this clone: Other DNA sequences in this specimen translate into the identical CDR3. J is TRBJ1-2 and V is TRBV27; D may be TRBD1 (5 bases). The CDR3 has 13 amino acids. V was pared by 2 bases and J by 7 bases, with 11 bases between. The germline gives CDR1 MNHEY, CDR2 SMNVEV (reference sequence). The chain's CDR3 is CASSLGQGGGYTF. The CDR3 nucleotides read TGTGCCAGCAGTTTAGGGCAGGGTGGTGGCTACACCTTC.

The rearrangement links TRBV13 to TRBJ2-1; 7 bases map to TRBD2. V was pared by 5 bases and J by 7 bases, with 5 bases of the junction left unmatched. This CDR3 is built from 13 residues. CDR1 and CDR2 (germline): PRHDT, FYEKMQ (reference sequence). This CDR3 reads CASSLGEGNEQFF. The CDR3 DNA follows: TGTGCCAGCAGCCTGGGGGAGGGAAATGAGCAGTTCTTC.

This clone has a single count. The V call is TRBV4-3, the J call TRBJ2-1; possibly TRBD2 for D (5 bases). V was pared by 4 bases and J by 0 bases, with 10 bases between. This CDR3 is 15 amino acids long. Germline V gene lookup returns CDR1 LGHNA and CDR2 YSLEER. The CDR3 DNA reads TGCGCCAGCAGCCGGACTCCCAGCTCCTACAATGAGCAGTTCTTC. Protein: CASSRTPSSYNEQFF.

V usage is TRBV7-9 and J usage is TRBJ2-7; D call uncertain. The germline gives CDR1 SEHNR, CDR2 FQNEAQ (reference sequence). V was clipped by 5 bases and J by 1 base, with 12 bases between them. The CDR3 sequence is 14 residues long. In DNA form, the CDR3 reads TGTGCCAGCAGCCGGAATGACGGGTCCTACGAGCAGTACTTC. It specifies CASSRNDGSYEQYF.

The CDR3 sequence is CASSLEGGGYNEQFF. The CDR3 DNA follows: TGCGCCAGCAGCTTGGAGGGAGGGGGTTACAATGAGCAGTTCTTC. The gene calls are TRBV5-1 and TRBJ2-1; D might be TRBD2 (7 bases). The germline V gene has CDR1 SGHRS and CDR2 YFSETQ. Between the trimmed V and J ends, which lost 0 bases and 4 bases, there was a span of 11 bases. The CDR3 spans 15 residues.

The genes are TRBV6-5 and TRBJ1-1, with D perhaps matching TRBD1 (6 bases). V was pared by 2 bases and J by 0 bases, with 13 bases between. The CDR3 extends over 16 amino acids. Germline V gene sequence: CDR1 MNHEY, CDR2 SVGAGI. The CDR3 nucleotides read TGTGCCAGCAGTTACACTAGGACAGAGATGAACACTGAAGCTTTCTTT. Encoded protein: CASSYTRTEMNTEAFF.

This rearrangement joins TRBV4-1 to TRBJ2-1, with unresolved D. The CDR3 is 13 amino acids. Trimming removed 1 base from V and 12 bases from J, with 13 bases in between. Germline V gene data show CDR1 as MGHRA and CDR2 as YSYEKL. CDR3 nucleotides: TGCGCCAGCAGCCAAGCCGTCGGAAGCTTGCAGTTCTTC. It yields the protein CASSQAVGSLQFF.

V usage is TRBV19 and J usage is TRBJ1-3; D gene unclear. CDR1 and CDR2 (germline): LNHDA, SQIVND (reference sequence). Between the trimmed V and J ends, which lost 6 bases and 4 bases, there was a span of 4 bases. The CDR3 sequence is 11 residues long. CDR3 sequence: CASSYGNTIYF. In DNA form, the CDR3 reads TGTGCCAGTAGCTACGGAAACACCATATATTTT.

The rearrangement uses TRBV5-8 and TRBJ2-1; the D is unclear. Germline lookup yields CDR1 SGHTS and CDR2 YDEGEE. This CDR3 is built from 11 residues. V lost 2 bases and J lost 7, with 4 bases in between. The CDR3 nucleotides are TGTGCCAGCAGCTTTAGGAATGAGCAGTTCTTC. The encoded protein is CASSFRNEQFF.

This clone is medium-sized within its sample. The rearrangement joins TRBV29-1 to TRBJ1-2; tentatively, D is TRBD1 (5 bases). The germline V and J ends were trimmed by 5 bases and 4 bases, with 11 bases remaining between them. The length of the CDR3 is 12 residues. Germline loops: CDR1 SQVTM, CDR2 ANQGSEA. The CDR3 here is CSVWGMVYGYTF. CDR3 nucleotide sequence: TGCAGCGTTTGGGGGATGGTCTATGGCTACACCTTC.

The V and J genes are TRBV5-1 and TRBJ2-7; 12 bases fit TRBD2. The V segment lost 5 bases and the J segment 6 bases; nucleotides outside the gene matches: 9. The V gene's germline CDR1 is SGHRS and CDR2 YFSETQ. The CDR3 has 15 amino acids. The CDR3 DNA reads as TGCGCCAGCAGACCGCAGACTAGCGGGAGCCCCGAGCAGTACTTC. It yields the protein CASRPQTSGSPEQYF.

The rearrangement uses TRBV19 and TRBJ2-5, with 8 bases identical to TRBD1. CDR1 and CDR2 (germline): LNHDA, SQIVND (reference sequence). CDR3 length: 16 amino acids. With V trimmed by 3 bases and J by 4 bases, 10 bases remained unmatched. CDR3 residues: CASSMQVTGGRETQYF. CDR3 in DNA: TGTGCCAGTAGTATGCAAGTTACAGGGGGACGAGAGACCCAGTACTTC.

The chain joins TRBV30 to TRBJ2-1; no definite D call. This CDR3 contains 12 residues. Trimming removed 2 bases at V and 7 bases at J, with 9 bases between. Germline CDR1 GTSNPN, CDR2 SVGIG (reference sequence). The CDR3 nucleotides are TGTGCCTGGAGTCTCCACCAAAATGAGCAGTTCTTC. This sequence encodes CAWSLHQNEQFF.

This chain uses TRBV9 with TRBJ2-5; 9 bases are a match to TRBD2. V was pared by 2 bases and J by 1 base, with 3 bases of the junction left unmatched. The CDR3 consists of 15 residues. CDR1 and CDR2 (germline): SGDLS, YYNGEE. For the CDR3, the DNA is TGTGCCAGCAGCGTTCTAGCGGGGCCCCAAGAGACCCAGTACTTC. Its protein is CASSVLAGPQETQYF. Drawing the rest from reference TRBV9 and TRBJ2-5, the complete variable domain is DSGVTQTPKHLITATGQRVTLRCSPRSGDLSVYWYQQSLDQGLQFLIQYYNGEERAKGNILERFSAQQFPDLHSELNLSSLELGDSALYFCASSVLAGPQETQYFGPGTRLLVL.

The genes are TRBV10-3 and TRBJ2-7, with a weak D call TRBD1 (6 bases). V was shortened by 6 bases and J by 0 bases, with 6 bases between the two germline ends. The CDR3 is 12 residues long. Per germline, CDR1 ENHRY and CDR2 SYGVKD. The CDR3: CAIRDSSYEQYF. As DNA, the CDR3 is TGTGCCATCAGGGACAGCTCCTACGAGCAGTACTTC.

A word on this clone: One end of the junction is discordant with germline, which a read error may explain. The chain recombines TRBV9 with TRBJ1-3; D remains unclear. From germline, CDR1 is SGDLS and CDR2 YYNGEE. This CDR3 spans 11 amino acids. The CDR3, as DNA: TGTGCCGGCAGCGACAGAAACACCATATATTTT. This translates into CAGSDRNTIYF.

This chain links TRBV5-1 with TRBJ2-5; possibly TRBD2 for D (6 bases). Germline CDR1 and CDR2: SGHRS and YFSETQ. Trimming took off 5 bases at V and 6 bases at J, with 14 bases between the two ends. The CDR3 runs 13 residues. Here the CDR3 reads CASSLGGPQTQYF. In DNA, the CDR3 is TGCGCCAGCAGTCTCGGAGGGCCCCAGACCCAGTACTTC.

J is TRBJ1-2 and V is TRBV29-1; 10 positions agree with TRBD1. With 4 bases clipped from V and 7 bases from J, the junction kept 6 bases outside the gene matches. CDR1 and CDR2 from the germline V gene are SQVTM and ANQGSEA. The CDR3 extends over 13 amino acids. The CDR3 DNA sequence: TGCAGCGTTGCAATCGGACAGGGGGGTGGCTACACCTTC. Its translation is CSVAIGQGGGYTF.

In its sample, this clone was seen once. The CDR3 reads CASSPTGAWDEAQHF. The CDR3 DNA is TGTGCCAGCTCGCCTACAGGGGCATGGGATGAGGCCCAGCATTTT. The chain combines TRBV18 with TRBJ1-5; 7 bases are shared with TRBD1. V was pared by 6 bases and J by 11 bases, with 16 bases of the junction left unmatched. Germline CDR1 is KGHSH and CDR2 is LQKENI. CDR3 length: 15 residues.

V is TRBV19 and J is TRBJ2-1, with D tentatively TRBD1 or TRBD2 (7 bases each). The V gene lost 4 bases and the J gene lost 3 bases, with 19 bases spanning the gap. From germline, CDR1 is LNHDA and CDR2 SQIVND (reference sequence). CDR3 length: 17 residues. The CDR3 DNA follows: TGTGCCAGTAGTAACACAGGGGAGGGTACCTTCTACAATGAGCAGTTCTTC. This translates into CASSNTGEGTFYNEQFF.

In nucleotides, the CDR3 is TGCGCCAGCAGCCAAGGCCCGGACGTTAACTATGGCTACACCTTC. Residues: CASSQGPDVNYGYTF. This chain links TRBV4-3 with TRBJ1-2; D not resolved. V lost 1 base and J lost 1, with 10 bases in between. This CDR3 is 15 amino acids long. Germline values: CDR1 LGHNA, CDR2 YSLEER.

The CDR3 loop reads CASSLGTDWAEAFF. The CDR3 nucleotides are TGTGCCAGTAGTCTGGGGACAGACTGGGCTGAAGCTTTCTTT. V usage is TRBV19 and J usage is TRBJ1-1; 7 bases map to TRBD1. The CDR3 spans 14 residues. Trimming at V came to 5 bases and at J to 6 bases, leaving 9 bases not matched to a gene. The V gene's germline CDR1 is LNHDA and CDR2 SQIVND (reference sequence).

The gene calls are TRBV9 and TRBJ2-3; maybe TRBD1 (5 bases). The CDR3 extends over 16 amino acids. CDR1 is SGDLS and CDR2 is YYNGEE in the germline V gene. V gave up 0 bases and J gave up 1 base, with 12 bases separating them. CDR3 sequence: CASSVDGDRGTDTQYF. CDR3 nucleotides: TGTGCCAGCAGCGTAGATGGTGACAGAGGCACAGATACGCAGTATTTT.

The chain combines TRBV4-2 with TRBJ1-2; D remains unclear. V lost 0 bases and J 4 bases, leaving 6 bases between the germline ends. The CDR3 has 13 amino acids. The V gene's germline CDR1 is LGHNA and CDR2 YNFKEQ. The CDR3 DNA reads TGTGCCAGCAGCCAAGATGCCCCCTATGGCTACACCTTC. Translation: CASSQDAPYGYTF.

The CDR3 coding sequence is TGTGCCAGCAGCTTGTCCGGCACTGAAGCTTTCTTT. Amino acids: CASSLSGTEAFF. The chain combines TRBV5-4 with TRBJ1-1; D gene uncertain. Trimming cost V 1 base and J 4 bases, with 5 bases left between them. The CDR3 covers 12 residues. Germline V CDR1 and CDR2: SGHNT, YYREEE (reference sequence). Filled out from reference TRBV5-4 and TRBJ1-1, the complete variable domain reads ETGVTQSPTHLIKTRGQQVTLRCSSQSGHNTVSWYQQALGQGPQFIFQYYREEENGRGNFPPRFSGLQFPNYSSELNVNALELDDSALYLCASSLSGTEAFFGQGTRLTVV.

The rearrangement joins TRBV6-6 to TRBJ2-7, with TRBD2 identical over 11 bases. V trimming: 8 bases; J trimming: 6 bases; junction bases outside the gene matches: 9. This CDR3 region has 14 residues. CDR1 and CDR2 (germline): MNHNY, SVGAGI (reference sequence). The CDR3 loop reads CASATSGGPGEQYF. CDR3 in DNA: TGTGCCAGCGCAACTAGCGGGGGCCCCGGCGAGCAGTACTTC.

The chain employs TRBV7-2 and TRBJ1-2; 8 nucleotides agree with TRBD1. The CDR3 is 14 residues long. From germline, CDR1 is SGHTA and CDR2 FQGNSA. Trimming removed 5 bases from V and 3 bases from J; junction bases left unmatched: 5. In DNA form, the CDR3 reads TGTGCCAGCAGCCCCGACAGGGGAGACTATGGCTACACCTTC. The encoded protein is CASSPDRGDYGYTF.

The rearrangement links TRBV6-1 to TRBJ1-5, with D possibly being TRBD1 (6 bases). The germline V gene encodes CDR1 MNHNS and CDR2 SASEGT. Trimming cost V 2 bases and J 6 bases, with 17 bases left between them. The length of the CDR3 is 16 residues. As DNA, the CDR3 is TGTGCCAGCAGTGAAAAGGGGGAGGTAGAGGGTCAGCCCCAGCATTTT. Translation gives CASSEKGEVEGQPQHF.